This TCR beta chain originates from a study of cytomegalovirus exposure and HLA in healthy donors. Study-wide points: The study flagged approximately 180 TCR beta chains as cytomegalovirus-associated. A later analysis associated 16,951 TCR beta sequences with HLA alleles at a 0.05 false discovery rate.

The PCR had 60 Vbeta and 13 Jbeta primers. Measured with immunoSEQ multiplex PCR; TCRdb has only the in-frame clones, and not every one. The sample contains about 160,000 clones, 70% to 85% of which appear only once. The germline gives CDR1 LNHDA, CDR2 SQIVND (reference sequence). The length of the CDR3 is 14 residues. V was cut by 4 bases and J by 7 bases, with 14 bases left in between. Notes on this clone: Its antigen remains unknown.

This receptor was obtained from a man aged 45-65 years in good health and CMV-seropositive. The rearrangement joins TRBV19 to TRBJ2-1, with D possibly matching TRBD2 (5 bases). The sample comprised PBMCs. The CDR3 region has the DNA TGTGCCAGTAGTAGAGGAGGAGCGTGGAATGAGCAGTTCTTC. Encoded protein: CASSRGGAWNEQFF.